The rows below give T cell receptor beta chains drawn from one sample of a study of OX40 agonist ivuxolimab in advanced cancers. Sequencing was performed with immunoSEQ multiplex PCR; in TCRdb, only in-frame clones are kept and a portion is missing. The sample has more than 55,000 clones, over 75% seen once. Sequencing used CD4+ or CD8+ T cells sorted from blood, obtained in a trial of the OX40 agonist ivuxolimab. These TCRs come from an adult with an advanced solid tumor such as melanoma, head and neck, liver or kidney cancer. Each CDR3 is given without its conserved first and last residue. Each record gives: V gene, CDR3 protein.

TRBV13 | ASSFPMGDTIY
TRBV11-2 | ASSGGGATGELF
TRBV6-1 | ASSDRFVASNQPQH
TRBV4-1 | ASSQETGVSTDTQY
TRBV19 | ASIPWGGNYNEQF
TRBV5-1 | ASSLDDWNTEAF
TRBV7-2 | ASSFAWGGEKLF
TRBV5-1 | ASSQGSYEQY
TRBV19 | ASSWGQREQPQH
TRBV6-5 | ASSYGEWGAGNTIY
TRBV5-6 | ASSLGAVSFYEQY
TRBV27 | ASSLFSWQGGGSPLH
TRBV11-2 | ASSFLAGGMSYNEQF
TRBV6-6 | ASSYSGSSSPLH
TRBV5-4 | ASRQGYDDGYT
TRBV5-1 | ASSLGDPTEAF
TRBV28 | ASSFPPGGSAGELF
TRBV27 | ASSSGASATDTQY
TRBV2 | ASSSGTGGVKDEKLF
TRBV5-1 | ASSFQGGELF
TRBV5-6 | ASSGTGIGYT
TRBV6-1 | ASSEGGSPLH
TRBV28 | ASSSGQGREYEQY
TRBV7-3 | ASSLQGPNTEAF